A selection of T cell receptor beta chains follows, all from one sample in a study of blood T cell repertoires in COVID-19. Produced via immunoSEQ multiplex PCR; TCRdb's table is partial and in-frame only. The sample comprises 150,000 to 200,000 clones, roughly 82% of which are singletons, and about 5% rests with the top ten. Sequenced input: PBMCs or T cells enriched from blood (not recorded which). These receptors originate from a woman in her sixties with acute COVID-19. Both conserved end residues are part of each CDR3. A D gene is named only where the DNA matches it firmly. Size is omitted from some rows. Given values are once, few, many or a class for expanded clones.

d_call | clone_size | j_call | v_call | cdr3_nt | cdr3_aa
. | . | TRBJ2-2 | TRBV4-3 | TGCGCCAGCAGTATGACAGGGAACACCGGGGAGCTGTTTTTT | CASSMTGNTGELFF
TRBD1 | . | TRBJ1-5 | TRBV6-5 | TGTGCCAGCGGTCAATCTCTCAGGGGGAATCAGCCCCAGCATTTT | CASGQSLRGNQPQHF
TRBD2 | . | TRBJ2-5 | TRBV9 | TGTGCCAGCAGCGGCCCCGGGACTAGCGGGTTCCCGCTGGGGGAGACCCAGTACTTC | CASSGPGTSGFPLGETQYF
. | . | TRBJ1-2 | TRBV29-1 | TGCAGCGTTGAAGGGACAGCCCTGAACTATGGCTACACCTTC | CSVEGTALNYGYTF
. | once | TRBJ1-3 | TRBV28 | TGTGCCAGCAGTAGGCCTTCGACTCACTCTGGAAACACCATATATTTT | CASSRPSTHSGNTIYF
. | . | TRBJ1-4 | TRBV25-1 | TGTGCCAGCAGTGATCGGGTTTTTCTAACTAATGAAAAACTGTTTTTT | CASSDRVFLTNEKLFF
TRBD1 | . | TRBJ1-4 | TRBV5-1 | TGCGCCAGCAGCTCATGGACAGGAACTAATGAAAAACTGTTTTTT | CASSSWTGTNEKLFF
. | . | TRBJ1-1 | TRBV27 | TGTGCCAGCAGTTTCGGTGACTTCTCAATGAACACTGAAGCTTTCTTT | CASSFGDFSMNTEAFF
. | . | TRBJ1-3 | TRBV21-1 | TGTGCCAGCAGCAGGCCACGGACAGAAGGAAACACCATATATTTT | CASSRPRTEGNTIYF
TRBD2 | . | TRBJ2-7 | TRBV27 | TGTGCCAGCAGTTCACGATTTAAGGTACCCGGGACTAGCGCCTACTCCTACGAGCAGTACTTC | CASSSRFKVPGTSAYSYEQYF
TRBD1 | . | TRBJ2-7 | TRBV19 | TGTGCCAGTAGTATAGGACAGGGGGGCTACGAGCAGTACTTC | CASSIGQGGYEQYF
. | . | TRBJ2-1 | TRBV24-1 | TGTGCCACCAGTGACCTGAGGCGAACGAATGAGCAGTTCTTC | CATSDLRRTNEQFF
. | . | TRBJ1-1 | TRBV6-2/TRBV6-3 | TGTGCCAGCAGTCTTCGGTCTTACACTGAAGCTTTCTTT | CASSLRSYTEAFF